Listed here are 14 T cell receptor beta chains from one sample, sequenced in a study of regulatory T cells in long-lasting Graves disease. Time point meaning: persistent/refractory GD, antithyroid drugs over 5 years with positive TRAb. The authors made the TCR library using RNA they extracted from PBMCs. Assembly of TCR beta libraries relied on iRepertoire HTBI primers together with Arm-PCR of CDR3 regions. Using its own MiXCR run on the multiplex PCR reads, TCRdb lists one record per CDR3 protein. The sample carries 300,000 or so distinct CDR3 sequences, around 20% recorded once. The input for sequencing was peripheral blood mononuclear cells (PBMCs), taken when the disease was refractory, from a patient treated with antithyroid drugs. The receptors derive from a female donor with Graves disease.

The chain employs TRBV6-1 and TRBJ1-1; TRBD1 agrees at 7 bases. The CDR3 totals 14 residues. Germline V gives CDR1 MNHNS, CDR2 SASEGT. The V gene end was trimmed by 5 bases and the J gene end by 3 bases; junction bases not matched to a gene: 6. CDR3 nucleotide sequence: TGTGCCAGCAGTCAAAGACAGGGATACACTGAAGCTTTCTTT. Protein: CASSQRQGYTEAFF.

This clonotype was seen repeatedly, ten times or more. The chain has TRBV4-1 and TRBJ2-7, with a possible D match to TRBD2 (6 bases). The CDR3 length is 13 residues. Germline CDR1 is MGHRA and CDR2 is YSYEKL. With 1 base removed from V and 7 bases from J, the gap between germline ends came to 11 bases. This CDR3 is CASSQVGTLEQYF. The CDR3 DNA sequence: TGCGCCAGCAGCCAAGTGGGGACTCTGGAGCAGTACTTC.

This clonotype was detected ten times or more. The chain couples TRBV7-2 to TRBJ2-7; D gene unclear. With 1 base removed from V and 3 bases from J, the gap between germline ends came to 7 bases. Germline values: CDR1 SGHTA, CDR2 FQGNSA. The CDR3 totals 13 residues. This CDR3 is CASSLGEFYEQYF. CDR3 sequence (DNA): TGTGCCAGCAGCTTAGGAGAGTTCTACGAGCAGTACTTC.

This clonotype was counted at least ten times. The rearrangement joins TRBV12-3 or TRBV12-4 to TRBJ2-5; 10 nucleotides match TRBD1. CDR3 length: 13 amino acids. V shed 9 bases and J 5 bases; nucleotides not matched to a gene: 6. CDR3 region: CASWTGGLETQYF. For the CDR3, the DNA is TGTGCCAGTTGGACAGGGGGGCTGGAGACCCAGTACTTC.

In this sample, this clonotype turned up once. The V call is TRBV4-1, the J call TRBJ2-1, with 8 positions matching TRBD2. In germline, CDR1 is MGHRA, CDR2 YSYEKL. The CDR3 sequence is 16 residues long. The V and J ends lost 1 base and 7 bases, in that order; junction bases with no gene match: 9. CDR3 sequence (DNA): TGCGCCAGCAGCCAAGGGTGGCGGGAGGCTGGAAATGAGCAGTTCTTC. This translates into CASSQGWREAGNEQFF.

The sample holds a few counts of this clonotype. J is TRBJ2-7 and V is TRBV6-4; 8 bases match TRBD1. V dropped 9 bases and J dropped 1; count of bases not matched to a gene: 8. The CDR3 length is 14 residues. Looked up from germline, CDR1 is MRHNA and CDR2 is SNTAGT. The CDR3 DNA is TGTGCCAGTTTCCAGGGGGCTTTGTCCTACGAGCAGTACTTC. Protein product: CASFQGALSYEQYF.

V and J are TRBV7-6 and TRBJ1-4; D is ambiguous. This CDR3 comprises 13 residues. The V end was cut by 3 bases, the J end by 8 bases, with 10 bases between. Germline V lookup: CDR1 SGHVS, CDR2 FNYEAQ. This CDR3 reads CASSFGWAEKLFF. In nucleotides, the CDR3 is TGTGCCAGCAGCTTCGGCTGGGCGGAAAAACTGTTTTTT.

Only a few counts were recorded for this clonotype. The V and J genes are TRBV20-1 and TRBJ1-1; the match to TRBD1 covers 8 bases. V lost 1 base, J lost 5 bases, and 18 bases stayed unmatched. Germline V gene sequence: CDR1 DFQATT, CDR2 SNEGSKA (reference sequence). The CDR3 loop spans 18 amino acids. The CDR3 DNA reads as TGCAGTGCTAGAGGGGTACAGGGGGTTACGGCCTTGGGGACTGAAGCTTTCTTT. This encodes CSARGVQGVTALGTEAFF.

This clonotype was seen many times. The gene calls are TRBV27 and TRBJ1-1, with 7 bases lining up with TRBD1. Germline assignment: CDR1 MNHEY and CDR2 SMNVEV (reference sequence). CDR3 size: 15 residues. Germline trimming cut 5 bases from V and 6 bases from J; bases unmatched to any gene: 12. The CDR3 nucleotides read TGTGCCAGCAGTAGCAGGGACAGCTCTAGCGCTGAAGCTTTCTTT. Its translation: CASSSRDSSSAEAFF.

This clonotype was seen many times. The V and J genes are TRBV19 and TRBJ1-4, with D hard to call. The V and J ends lost 2 bases and 0 bases respectively, with 7 bases between them. Germline values: CDR1 LNHDA, CDR2 SQIVND (reference sequence). The CDR3 sequence is 15 residues long. The CDR3 loop is CASSIWHTTNEKLFF. Here the CDR3 DNA reads TGTGCCAGTAGTATATGGCACACAACTAATGAAAAACTGTTTTTT. The complete variable domain, with remaining parts taken from reference TRBV19 and TRBJ1-4, reads DGGITQSPKYLFRKEGQNVTLSCEQNLNHDAMYWYRQDPGQGLRLIYYSQIVNDFQKGDIAEGYSVSREKKESFPLTVTSAQKNPTAFYLCASSIWHTTNEKLFFGSGTQLSVL.

Ten or more counts support this clonotype. The chain couples TRBV7-2 to TRBJ2-5; D is uncertain. Trimming left V 3 bases short and J 1 base short, with 3 bases between. CDR3 length: 12 residues. Germline V gives CDR1 SGHTA, CDR2 FQGNSA. The CDR3 sequence: CASSLPQETQYF. The CDR3 nucleotides are TGTGCCAGCAGCTTGCCCCAAGAGACCCAGTACTTC.

The table lists this clonotype with a few counts. The chain links TRBV12-3 or TRBV12-4 to TRBJ2-7; a weak D match, TRBD1 (6 bases). V lost 2 bases to trimming and J lost 5 bases, with 10 bases between them. The CDR3 runs 13 residues. The CDR3 DNA reads as TGTGCCAGCAGTTTAATCAGGGGCCACGAGCAGTACTTC. This sequence encodes CASSLIRGHEQYF.

The J gene is TRBJ2-1, the V gene TRBV28; D is perhaps TRBD2 (6 bases). The V end was cut by 4 bases, the J end by 6 bases, with 16 bases between. The CDR3 totals 15 residues. The V gene's germline CDR1 is MDHEN and CDR2 SYDVKM. CDR3 residues: CASSSTLPGVNEQFF. The CDR3 nucleotides are TGTGCCAGCAGTTCCACGTTGCCGGGGGTCAATGAGCAGTTCTTC.

The J gene is TRBJ2-6, the V gene TRBV6-1, with unresolved D. This CDR3 has 16 residues. The V gene lost 8 bases and the J gene lost 4 bases, with 18 bases spanning the gap. CDR1 MNHNS and CDR2 SASEGT come from the germline V gene. In DNA, the CDR3 is TGTGCCAGCGGTCCAAACAGCCACCCCGGGGCCAACGTCCTGACTTTC. This translates into CASGPNSHPGANVLTF.